The 26 T cell receptor beta chains in this list originate from one sample, sequenced in a study of T cell responses to AZD1222 COVID-19 vaccine. Assay: immunoSEQ multiplex PCR; the TCRdb copy retains only in-frame clones and omits some. The sample holds 120,000 or so clones, 70% to 90% seen once. This sample comprised peripheral blood, obtained on day 0 of AZD1222 vaccination. These receptors were taken from an adult in good health.

The J gene is TRBJ1-1, the V gene TRBV5-1, with D perhaps matching TRBD1 (5 bases). This CDR3 region has 15 residues. Between the trimmed V and J ends, which lost 4 bases and 1 base, there was a span of 14 bases. In germline, CDR1 is SGHRS, CDR2 YFSETQ. The CDR3: CASSLYAGTNTEAFF. The CDR3 DNA reads TGCGCCAGCAGCCTCTACGCAGGGACGAACACTGAAGCTTTCTTT. The whole variable domain, remainder taken from reference TRBV5-1 and TRBJ1-1, is KAGVTQTPRYLIKTRGQQVTLSCSPISGHRSVSWYQQTPGQGLQFLFEYFSETQRNKGNFPGRFSGRQFSNSRSEMNVSTLELGDSALYLCASSLYAGTNTEAFFGQGTRLTVV.

This chain connects TRBV24-1 to TRBJ2-2, with 14 bases that match TRBD2. V shed 2 bases, J shed 5 bases, and the junction held 9 bases outside the gene matches. The CDR3 is 19 residues long. CDR1 and CDR2 from the germline V gene are KGHDR and SFDVKD. The CDR3: CATSDSPGLAGVRTGELFF. Written as DNA, the CDR3 is TGTGCCACCAGTGATTCTCCGGGACTAGCGGGAGTAAGGACCGGGGAGCTGTTTTTT.

This clone was observed a single time. CDR3 amino acids: CASSQGGTASNYGYTF. The CDR3 DNA follows: TGTGCCAGCAGCCAAGGGGGGACAGCTTCTAACTATGGCTACACCTTC. This sequence joins TRBV3-1 (or the pseudogene TRBV3-2) and TRBJ1-2; the match to TRBD1 covers 7 bases. Looked up from germline, CDR1 is LGHDT and CDR2 is YNNKEL (reference sequence). Losses at the gene ends were 1 base for V and 0 bases for J; bases not matched to a gene: 5. CDR3 size: 16 residues.

The rearrangement uses TRBV6-5 and TRBJ2-1; possible D gene TRBD2, 6 bases. In germline, CDR1 is MNHEY, CDR2 SVGAGI. Trimming took off 6 bases at V and 9 bases at J, with 18 bases between the two ends. The CDR3 runs 14 residues. The CDR3 loop is CASRRTNLSGEQFF. CDR3 coding DNA: TGTGCCAGCAGGAGGACTAACCTCAGCGGTGAGCAGTTCTTC.

The CDR3 DNA reads TGTGCCAGCAGCCAATTCGGGGACAGGGGTGGCTATGGCTACACCTTC. Its protein product is CASSQFGDRGGYGYTF. This rearrangement joins TRBV3-1 (or the pseudogene TRBV3-2) to TRBJ1-2; TRBD1 agrees at 10 bases. CDR3 length equals 16 residues. CDR1 is LGHDT and CDR2 is YNNKEL in the germline V gene (reference sequence). V lost 2 bases to trimming and J lost 4 bases; unmatched junction nucleotides: 7.

This rearrangement joins TRBV3-1 (or the pseudogene TRBV3-2) to TRBJ2-2, with D possibly matching TRBD1 (5 bases). CDR3 size: 14 residues. CDR1 is LGHDT and CDR2 is YNNKEL in the germline V gene (reference sequence). The V end was cut by 2 bases, the J end by 6 bases, with 10 bases between. The CDR3 here is CASSQQGKPGELFF. In DNA form, the CDR3 reads TGTGCCAGCAGCCAACAGGGTAAACCCGGGGAGCTGTTTTTT.

V gene TRBV7-8 combines with J gene TRBJ1-2; TRBD1 might be the D (6 bases). The CDR3 is made up of 15 amino acids. Germline lookup yields CDR1 SGHVS and CDR2 FQNEAQ. V lost 0 bases, J lost 6 bases, and 14 bases lay in between. The CDR3 loop is CASSLAQGRGDGYTF. The CDR3, as DNA: TGTGCCAGCAGCTTAGCGCAGGGGAGAGGGGATGGCTACACCTTC.

In this sample, this clone turned up a few times. This chain joins TRBV7-3 and TRBJ2-1, with 8 nucleotides matching TRBD2. V lost 4 bases, J lost 8 bases, and 10 bases stayed unmatched. The CDR3 contains 15 residues. Germline CDR1 is SGHTA and CDR2 is FQGTGA. The CDR3 coding sequence is TGTGCCAGCAGCTCGACGAGCGGGGGACCTCATGAGCAGTTCTTC. As protein: CASSSTSGGPHEQFF. The whole variable domain, filled in from reference TRBV7-3 and TRBJ2-1, reads GAGVSQTPSNKVTEKGKYVELRCDPISGHTALYWYRQSLGQGPEFLIYFQGTGAADDSGLPNDRFFAVRPEGSVSTLKIQRTERGDSAVYLCASSSTSGGPHEQFFGPGTRLTVL.

V is TRBV30 and J is TRBJ1-2; TRBD1 matches at 9 bases. J was trimmed by 0 bases and V by 4 bases; bases with no gene match: 3. CDR3 size: 14 residues. In germline, CDR1 is GTSNPN, CDR2 SVGIG (reference sequence). CDR3 nucleotide sequence: TGTGCCTGGAAAAGACAGGGGGCTAACTATGGCTACACCTTC. Encoded protein: CAWKRQGANYGYTF.

CDR3 in DNA: TGTGCCAGCTCAGGGCCTGTACAGGTGTATGGCGAGCAGTACTTC. As protein: CASSGPVQVYGEQYF. The gene calls are TRBV18 and TRBJ2-7; D may be TRBD1 (5 bases). Germline V lookup: CDR1 KGHSH, CDR2 LQKENI. The CDR3 is 15 amino acids. Trimming took 5 bases from V and 6 from J, leaving 20 bases between them. The entire variable domain, with the rest obtained from reference TRBV18 and TRBJ2-7, is as follows: NAGVMQNPRHLVRRRGQEARLRCSPMKGHSHVYWYRQLPEEGLKFMVYLQKENIIDESGMPKERFSAEFPKEGPSILRIQQVVRGDSAAYFCASSGPVQVYGEQYFGPGTRLTVT.

The genes are TRBV9 and TRBJ2-7; 7 bases map to TRBD1. This CDR3 has 14 residues. CDR1 SGDLS and CDR2 YYNGEE come from the germline V gene. Trimming at V came to 0 bases and at J to 2 bases, leaving 2 bases not matched to a gene. CDR3: CASSVGQGAYEQYF. The CDR3 DNA follows: TGTGCCAGCAGCGTAGGACAGGGTGCCTACGAGCAGTACTTC.

The chain couples TRBV9 to TRBJ2-1; D not resolved. V shed 3 bases and J shed 6 bases, with 7 bases lying between them. Germline lookup yields CDR1 SGDLS and CDR2 YYNGEE. The CDR3 is made up of 12 amino acids. CDR3 in DNA: TGTGCCAGCAGCGCCGGAGTCAATGAGCAGTTCTTC. Translation: CASSAGVNEQFF.

The CDR3 reads CAWTRGFGNYGYTF. DNA for the CDR3: TGTGCCTGGACCAGGGGGTTCGGCAACTATGGCTACACCTTC. This rearrangement joins TRBV30 to TRBJ1-2, with 7 nucleotides matching TRBD1. This CDR3 contains 14 residues. In germline, CDR1 is GTSNPN, CDR2 SVGIG (reference sequence). V lost 4 bases, J lost 2 bases, and 7 bases stayed unmatched.

V usage is TRBV7-9 and J usage is TRBJ1-6; D perhaps matches TRBD1 (5 bases). Germline V lookup: CDR1 SEHNR, CDR2 FQNEAQ (reference sequence). The V and J ends lost 7 bases and 10 bases respectively, with 14 bases between them. This CDR3 is built from 13 residues. CDR3 coding DNA: TGTGCCAGCACCTACCGGGGGGGATCACCCCTCCACTTT. It encodes CASTYRGGSPLHF.

The rearrangement links TRBV10-3 to TRBJ1-5; D gene unclear. Germline V CDR1 and CDR2: ENHRY, SYGVKD. V gave up 2 bases and J gave up 3 bases, with 14 bases separating them. The CDR3 consists of 16 residues. CDR3 amino acids: CAISEAAGGPNQPQHF. In nucleotides, the CDR3 is TGTGCCATCAGTGAGGCCGCAGGTGGACCCAATCAGCCCCAGCATTTT.

The chain uses TRBV19 and TRBJ1-1; 7 positions agree with TRBD1. From germline, CDR1 is LNHDA and CDR2 SQIVND (reference sequence). J lost 6 bases, V lost 6 bases, and 13 bases had no gene match. This CDR3 spans 15 amino acids. In DNA, the CDR3 is TGTGCCAGTAGGACAACTACAGGGGCCCTCGCTGAAGCTTTCTTT. Translated: CASRTTTGALAEAFF. Supplemented by reference TRBV19 and TRBJ1-1, the full variable domain reads DGGITQSPKYLFRKEGQNVTLSCEQNLNHDAMYWYRQDPGQGLRLIYYSQIVNDFQKGDIAEGYSVSREKKESFPLTVTSAQKNPTAFYLCASRTTTGALAEAFFGQGTRLTVV.

The chain combines TRBV6-5 with TRBJ2-7; 7 nucleotides match TRBD1. V shed 10 bases and J 0 bases; nucleotides not matched to a gene: 9. This CDR3 contains 14 residues. Germline loops: CDR1 MNHEY, CDR2 SVGAGI. The CDR3 nucleotides read TGTGCCATCCGACAGGGCCCCAGCTCCTACGAGCAGTACTTC. Translation: CAIRQGPSSYEQYF.

This rearrangement joins TRBV19 to TRBJ1-5; D is uncertain. V dropped 2 bases and J dropped 7 bases, with 12 bases sitting between them. Germline V CDR1 and CDR2: LNHDA, SQIVND (reference sequence). This CDR3 is built from 14 residues. The CDR3 loop reads CASSIRGREQPQHF. CDR3 coding DNA: TGTGCCAGTAGTATAAGAGGAAGGGAGCAGCCCCAGCATTTT.

The chain uses TRBV10-2 and TRBJ2-5; TRBD2 matches 8 bases. With V trimmed by 9 bases and J by 3 bases, 9 bases remained unmatched. The germline V gene has CDR1 WSHSY and CDR2 SAAADI. This CDR3 spans 14 amino acids. For the CDR3, the DNA is TGCGCCAGTAAGCTTAGCGGGGCAAAAGAGACCCAGTACTTC. It translates to CASKLSGAKETQYF.

This chain joins TRBV11-3 and TRBJ1-1; D is undetermined. V gave up 3 bases and J gave up 1 base, with 9 bases separating them. Germline V gene data show CDR1 as SGHNT and CDR2 as YENEEA. This CDR3 has 14 amino acids. The CDR3 DNA follows: TGTGCCAGCAGCTTTCTCCGAACGAACACTGAAGCTTTCTTT. It is translated as CASSFLRTNTEAFF.

The chain has TRBV7-2 and TRBJ1-4, with D unclear. V was pared by 1 base and J by 5 bases, with 8 bases between. There are 14 residues in the CDR3. Germline V gene sequence: CDR1 SGHTA, CDR2 FQGNSA. The DNA of the CDR3 is TGTGCCAGCAGCTTAGGCCACGGGAATGAAAAACTGTTTTTT. It translates to CASSLGHGNEKLFF.

V usage is TRBV6-5 and J usage is TRBJ1-6; possible D gene TRBD1, 5 bases. This CDR3 spans 15 amino acids. In germline, CDR1 is MNHEY, CDR2 SVGAGI. Between the trimmed V and J ends, which lost 2 bases and 0 bases, there was a span of 5 bases. CDR3 sequence reads: CASSYDSSYNSPLHF. CDR3 bases: TGTGCCAGCAGTTACGACAGCTCCTATAATTCACCCCTCCACTTT.

The count of this clone is one. V gene TRBV6-1 combines with J gene TRBJ2-1; 8 nucleotides line up with TRBD2. Germline CDR1 and CDR2: MNHNS and SASEGT. The CDR3 extends over 18 amino acids. The junction had 9 bases not matched to a gene; V was cut back by 1 base and J by 1 base. The CDR3 region is CASSEGGSGDLSYNEQFF. CDR3 DNA sequence: TGTGCCAGCAGTGAAGGCGGTAGCGGGGATCTATCCTACAATGAGCAGTTCTTC.

This chain links TRBV10-1 with TRBJ1-3, with no clear D. CDR3 length equals 17 residues. Trimming removed 0 bases from V and 0 bases from J, with 12 bases in between. Germline lookup yields CDR1 WNHNN and CDR2 SYGVQD (reference sequence). This chain's CDR3 is CASSESVGGGSGNTIYF. The DNA for the CDR3 is TGCGCCAGCAGTGAGTCGGTCGGAGGCGGCTCTGGAAACACCATATATTTT.

The rearrangement links TRBV5-1 to TRBJ1-2; D is ambiguous. The V end was cut by 4 bases, the J end by 8 bases, with 27 bases between. From germline, CDR1 is SGHRS and CDR2 YFSETQ. This CDR3 spans 17 amino acids. CDR3 amino acids: CASSPGIGGSSMKGYTF. In DNA form, the CDR3 reads TGCGCCAGCAGCCCCGGAATAGGCGGATCCTCTATGAAAGGCTACACCTTC. The complete variable domain, with remaining parts taken from reference TRBV5-1 and TRBJ1-2, reads KAGVTQTPRYLIKTRGQQVTLSCSPISGHRSVSWYQQTPGQGLQFLFEYFSETQRNKGNFPGRFSGRQFSNSRSEMNVSTLELGDSALYLCASSPGIGGSSMKGYTFGSGTRLTVV.

The chain is built from TRBV7-3 and TRBJ2-2, with TRBD2 identical over 8 bases. This CDR3 spans 16 amino acids. Looked up from germline, CDR1 is SGHTA and CDR2 is FQGTGA. J was trimmed by 7 bases and V by 5 bases; bases with no gene match: 12. CDR3 DNA sequence: TGTGCCAGCAGCCCCCATTTCCAGCGGGAGTACGGGGAGCTGTTTTTT. Encoded protein: CASSPHFQREYGELFF. Full variable domain (missing parts from reference TRBV7-3 and TRBJ2-2): GAGVSQTPSNKVTEKGKYVELRCDPISGHTALYWYRQSLGQGPEFLIYFQGTGAADDSGLPNDRFFAVRPEGSVSTLKIQRTERGDSAVYLCASSPHFQREYGELFFGEGSRLTVL.